Listed below are T cell receptor beta chains from one sample, sequenced in a study of T cell responses to AZD1222 COVID-19 vaccine. Sequenced by immunoSEQ multiplex PCR; TCRdb stores in-frame clones only, minus some. This sample has roughly 30,000 clones; roughly 90% occur once, and the top ten carry 1% to 1.5%. This specimen was peripheral blood, taken on day 0 of AZD1222 vaccination. These receptors were taken from an adult in good health. Both conserved end residues are part of each CDR3. A D gene is named only where the DNA matches it firmly. Clone sizes are given selectively: once, few, many, or a class where the clone is expanded.

V	J	size	D	DNA	CDR3
TRBV10-1	TRBJ1-4	NA	NA	TGCGCCAGCAGTGCTCGGCAGATCGGAGAAAAACTGTTTTTT	CASSARQIGEKLFF
TRBV5-4	TRBJ2-1	few	NA	TGTGCCAGCAGCATCGGGGTGGGGGATGAGCAGTTCTTC	CASSIGVGDEQFF
TRBV2	TRBJ2-5	NA	NA	TGTGCCAGCAGTGGTTGGGTTCAAGAGACCCAGTACTTC	CASSGWVQETQYF
TRBV19	TRBJ1-1	NA	TRBD1	TGTGCCAGTAGTTCCGGACAGGGCTTTACTGAAGCTTTCTTT	CASSSGQGFTEAFF
TRBV5-1	TRBJ2-1	NA	TRBD1	TGCGCCAGCAGCCCGACAGGGGATTCCTACAATGAGCAGTTCTTC	CASSPTGDSYNEQFF
TRBV2	TRBJ1-2	NA	NA	TGTGCCAGCCTTCTCGGGGGGGACCAAAACTATGGCTACACCTTC	CASLLGGDQNYGYTF
TRBV7-2	TRBJ2-7	NA	NA	TGTGCCAGCAGCATCAGACCCGACTACGAGCAGTACTTC	CASSIRPDYEQYF
TRBV4-3	TRBJ2-3	few	TRBD1	TGCGCCAGCAGCCTTAAGATGGGGGGACAGGGGATTTTCGATACGCAGTATTTT	CASSLKMGGQGIFDTQYF
TRBV24-1	TRBJ2-5	NA	NA	TGTGCCACCAGTGATTCGGGTAGGGCATGGGGCCAAGAGACCCAGTACTTC	CATSDSGRAWGQETQYF
TRBV28	TRBJ1-1	NA	NA	TGTGCCAGCAGTTTGCTGATCACGAACACTGAAGCTTTCTTT	CASSLLITNTEAFF
TRBV14	TRBJ1-4	NA	NA	TGTGCCAGCAGCCAAAGGGGGATAGATGAAAAACTGTTTTTT	CASSQRGIDEKLFF
TRBV27	TRBJ2-6	NA	NA	TGTGCCAGCAGTCCAGGACCCTCCCGGGCCAACGTCCTGACTTTC	CASSPGPSRANVLTF
TRBV11-2	TRBJ2-6	NA	NA	TGTGCCAGCAGCTTAGGAGGGAGCTCTGGGGCCAACGTCCTGACTTTC	CASSLGGSSGANVLTF
TRBV28	TRBJ2-6	once	NA	TGTGCCAGCAGTTTATTCGTTGCTGGGGCCAACGTCCTGACTTTC	CASSLFVAGANVLTF
TRBV11-2	TRBJ1-3	NA	NA	TGTGCCAGCAGACTACGGGTGAGCACGACAGAGTCTGGAAACACCATATATTTT	CASRLRVSTTESGNTIYF